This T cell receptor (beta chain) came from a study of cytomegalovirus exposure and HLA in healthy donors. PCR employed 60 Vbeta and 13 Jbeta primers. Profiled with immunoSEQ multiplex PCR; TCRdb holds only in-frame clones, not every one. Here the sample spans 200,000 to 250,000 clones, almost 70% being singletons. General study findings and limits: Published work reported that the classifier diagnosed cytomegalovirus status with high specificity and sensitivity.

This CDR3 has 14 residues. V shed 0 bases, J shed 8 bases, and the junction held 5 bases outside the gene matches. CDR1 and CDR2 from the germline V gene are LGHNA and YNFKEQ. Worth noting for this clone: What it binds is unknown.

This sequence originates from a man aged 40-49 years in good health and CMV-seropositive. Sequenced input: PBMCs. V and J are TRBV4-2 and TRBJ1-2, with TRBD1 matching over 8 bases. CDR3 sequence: CASSQDSDRGGYTF. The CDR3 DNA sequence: TGTGCCAGCAGCCAAGATTCCGACAGGGGCGGCTACACCTTC.